This TCR beta chain was retrieved from a study of OX40 agonist ivuxolimab in advanced cancers. Whole-study context: It was ivuxolimab, an agonistic anti-OX40 (CD134) antibody, that patients were treated with.

About this clone itself: As yet, its antigen is unknown.

This CDR3 comprises 11 residues. V lost 6 bases, J lost 7 bases, and 11 bases lay in between. Germline CDR1 is DFQATT and CDR2 is SNEGSKA (reference sequence). TCRdb's table, derived via immunoSEQ multiplex PCR, lists solely in-frame clones and lacks some. The table records 55,000 to 75,000 clones, 75% to 90% of them present only once. General observations from the study: Relative to CD4+ cells, CD8+ T cells on average had more expanded clones.

The receptor comes from an adult with an advanced solid tumor such as melanoma, head and neck, liver or kidney cancer. The sequencing here drew on CD4+ or CD8+ T cells sorted from blood, taken in a trial of the OX40 agonist ivuxolimab. The rearrangement uses TRBV20-1 and TRBJ2-3; D is ambiguous. The CDR3 nucleotides are TGCAGTGCACATAGCCGAAATACGCAGTATTTT. It yields the protein CSAHSRNTQYF.